What follows are 13 T cell receptor beta chains derived from one specimen sequenced in a study of cytomegalovirus exposure and HLA in healthy donors. It was with 60 Vbeta and 13 Jbeta primers that the PCR ran. The protocol was immunoSEQ multiplex PCR, while the TCRdb copy is restricted to in-frame clones and leaves out a portion. The sample has fewer than 110,000 clones, about 74% seen once. The sequencing input was PBMCs. The receptor source for this set is a woman aged 40 to 50 in good health and CMV-seropositive.

This clone was observed a handful of times. The V call is TRBV6-5, the J call TRBJ1-1, with D hard to call. This CDR3 contains 11 residues. Germline V gives CDR1 MNHEY, CDR2 SVGAGI. Trimming cost V 3 bases and J 11 bases, with 10 bases left between them. The CDR3 sequence: CASSYSGEAFF. As DNA, the CDR3 is TGTGCCAGCAGTTATAGTGGGGAGGCTTTCTTT.

The chain uses TRBV7-2 and TRBJ2-3, with TRBD2 matching over 8 bases. The CDR3 is 17 residues long. Germline assignment: CDR1 SGHTA and CDR2 FQGNSA. The J segment lost 2 bases and the V segment lost 3 bases, leaving 10 bases of the junction unmatched. CDR3 amino acids: CASSFPRGGLNTDTQYF. In DNA, the CDR3 is TGTGCCAGCAGCTTCCCCCGGGGGGGACTCAACACAGATACGCAGTATTTT.

V and J are TRBV30 and TRBJ1-2; a weak D match, TRBD1 (6 bases). V was pared by 4 bases and J by 4 bases, with 7 bases between. The CDR3 spans 11 residues. Germline V lookup: CDR1 GTSNPN, CDR2 SVGIG (reference sequence). CDR3 residues: CAWTGAYGYTF. CDR3 DNA: TGTGCCTGGACAGGGGCCTATGGCTACACCTTC.

The chain links TRBV6-1 to TRBJ1-2; weak D call: TRBD1 (6 bases). Trimming left V 5 bases short and J 2 bases short, with 9 bases between. CDR1 and CDR2 (germline): MNHNS, SASEGT. The CDR3 totals 13 residues. The CDR3 loop reads CASSLDRNYGYTF. In DNA form, the CDR3 reads TGTGCCAGCAGTCTGGACAGAAACTATGGCTACACCTTC.

The chain combines TRBV15 with TRBJ1-2; unclear D gene. From germline, CDR1 is LNHNV and CDR2 YYDKDF (reference sequence). Trimming pared 1 base from V and 2 bases from J, leaving 11 bases between. This CDR3 contains 15 residues. The CDR3 protein is CATSRVGSNNYGYTF. The CDR3 DNA is TGTGCCACCAGCAGAGTGGGGAGCAACAACTATGGCTACACCTTC.

The chain links TRBV6-1 to TRBJ1-3, with D unclear. The CDR3 runs 13 residues. V was pared by 6 bases and J by 0 bases, with 6 bases between. Germline V lookup: CDR1 MNHNS, CDR2 SASEGT. CDR3 nucleotides: TGTGCCAGCAGACCGGGCTCTGGAAACACCATATATTTT. Residues: CASRPGSGNTIYF.

J is TRBJ2-1 and V is TRBV2; 7 bases map to TRBD1. Germline-derived CDR1 and CDR2 are SNHLY and FYNNEI. There are 14 residues in the CDR3. V lost 5 bases to trimming and J lost 4 bases; unmatched junction nucleotides: 5. The CDR3 loop is CASSWDSRYNEQFF. The CDR3, as DNA: TGTGCCAGCAGTTGGGACAGTCGATACAATGAGCAGTTCTTC.

The rearrangement joins TRBV4-3 to TRBJ1-1; D remains unclear. V lost 0 bases to trimming and J lost 5 bases, with 13 bases between them. The CDR3 extends over 15 amino acids. CDR1 is LGHNA, CDR2 YSLEER, per germline. The CDR3 sequence: CASSQDGGWRTEAFF. The CDR3 DNA reads as TGCGCCAGCAGCCAAGATGGCGGGTGGCGGACTGAAGCTTTCTTT.

The rearrangement uses TRBV6-5 and TRBJ1-6, with TRBD1 identical over 10 bases. The germline CDR1 and CDR2 sequences are MNHEY and SVGAGI. With 6 bases clipped from V and 10 bases from J, the junction kept 9 bases outside the gene matches. The CDR3 extends over 15 amino acids. CDR3 loop: CASSPGTGAGSPLHF. CDR3 bases: TGTGCCAGCAGCCCCGGGACAGGGGCTGGATCACCCCTCCACTTT.

This clone was found a few times. J is TRBJ2-2 and V is TRBV5-1, with 9 bases matching TRBD1. After removal of 4 bases from V and 5 bases from J, the junction contained 6 bases not matched to a gene. CDR3 length: 15 amino acids. The germline V gene encodes CDR1 SGHRS and CDR2 YFSETQ. CDR3 DNA sequence: TGCGCCAGCAGCATAGGGACAGGGTGGACCGGGGAGCTGTTTTTT. This translates into CASSIGTGWTGELFF.

The chain has TRBV5-1 and TRBJ2-5; 13 nucleotides line up with TRBD2. V lost 3 bases and J lost 3; bases outside the gene matches: 5. Germline CDR1 is SGHRS and CDR2 is YFSETQ. The CDR3 runs to 16 residues. This CDR3 is CASSSGGTSGEETQYF. The CDR3 coding sequence is TGCGCCAGCAGCTCAGGGGGGACTAGCGGGGAAGAGACCCAGTACTTC.

This clone has just a few counts. The gene calls are TRBV10-3 and TRBJ1-5; 7 bases align to TRBD1. Germline CDR1 is ENHRY and CDR2 is SYGVKD. V lost 2 bases and J lost 4; bases outside the gene matches: 5. This CDR3 has 15 residues. The chain's CDR3 is CAISERQGLNQPQHF. CDR3 DNA sequence: TGTGCCATCAGTGAGAGACAGGGATTAAATCAGCCCCAGCATTTT.

V usage is TRBV2 and J usage is TRBJ2-2; 8 bases are a match to TRBD2. With V trimmed by 3 bases and J by 6 bases, 3 bases remained unmatched. The CDR3 sequence is 14 residues long. CDR1 is SNHLY, CDR2 FYNNEI, per germline. The CDR3 reads CASSDRGGPGELFF. The DNA of the CDR3 is TGTGCCAGCAGTGACCGGGGGGGCCCCGGGGAGCTGTTTTTT. Combining the CDR3 with reference TRBV2 and TRBJ2-2 gives the whole variable domain EPEVTQTPSHQVTQMGQEVILRCVPISNHLYFYWYRQILGQKVEFLVSFYNNEISEKSEIFDDQFSVERPDGSNFTLKIRSTKLEDSAMYFCASSDRGGPGELFFGEGSRLTVL.